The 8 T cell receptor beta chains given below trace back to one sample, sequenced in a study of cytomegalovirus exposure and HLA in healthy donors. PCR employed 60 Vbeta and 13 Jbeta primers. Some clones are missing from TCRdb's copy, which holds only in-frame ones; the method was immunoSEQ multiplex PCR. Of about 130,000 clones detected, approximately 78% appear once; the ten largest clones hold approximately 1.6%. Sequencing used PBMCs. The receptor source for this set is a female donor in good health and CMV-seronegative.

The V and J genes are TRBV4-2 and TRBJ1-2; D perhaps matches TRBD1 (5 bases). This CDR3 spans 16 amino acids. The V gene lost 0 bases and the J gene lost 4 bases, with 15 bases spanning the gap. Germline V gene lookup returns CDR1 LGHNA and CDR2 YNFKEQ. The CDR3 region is CASSQDLAPGGYGYTF. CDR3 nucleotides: TGTGCCAGCAGCCAAGATCTGGCCCCCGGGGGCTATGGCTACACCTTC.

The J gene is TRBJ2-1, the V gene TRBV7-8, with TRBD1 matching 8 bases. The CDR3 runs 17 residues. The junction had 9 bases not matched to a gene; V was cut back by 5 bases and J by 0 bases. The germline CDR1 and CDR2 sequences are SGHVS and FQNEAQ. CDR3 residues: CASSPNTGGSSYNEQFF. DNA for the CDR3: TGTGCCAGCAGCCCAAATACAGGGGGGAGCTCCTACAATGAGCAGTTCTTC. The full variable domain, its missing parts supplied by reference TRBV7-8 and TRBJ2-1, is GAGVSQSPRYKVAKRGQDVALRCDPISGHVSLFWYQQALGQGPEFLTYFQNEAQLDKSGLPSDRFFAERPEGSVSTLKIQRTQQEDSAVYLCASSPNTGGSSYNEQFFGPGTRLTVL.

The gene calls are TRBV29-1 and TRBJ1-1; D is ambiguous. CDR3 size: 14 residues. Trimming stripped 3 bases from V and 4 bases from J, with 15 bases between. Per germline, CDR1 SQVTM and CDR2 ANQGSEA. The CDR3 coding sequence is TGCAGCGTTGATAAAAATAGCAGTCCCACTGAAGCTTTCTTT. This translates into CSVDKNSSPTEAFF.

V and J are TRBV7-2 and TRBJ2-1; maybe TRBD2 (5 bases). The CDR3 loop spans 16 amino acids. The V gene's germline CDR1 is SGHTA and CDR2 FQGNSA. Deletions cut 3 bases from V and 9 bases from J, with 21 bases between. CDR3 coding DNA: TGTGCCAGCAGCTTTCTGGACCTGCGGCTAGCAGGTGAGCAGTTCTTC. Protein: CASSFLDLRLAGEQFF.

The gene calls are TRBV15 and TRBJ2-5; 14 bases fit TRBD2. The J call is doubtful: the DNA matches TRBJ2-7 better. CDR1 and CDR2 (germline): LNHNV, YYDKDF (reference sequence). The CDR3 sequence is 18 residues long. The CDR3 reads CATSRTKPGTSGSNEQYF. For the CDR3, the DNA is TGTGCCACCAGCAGAACAAAACCCGGGACTAGCGGGAGTAACGAGCAGTACTTC.

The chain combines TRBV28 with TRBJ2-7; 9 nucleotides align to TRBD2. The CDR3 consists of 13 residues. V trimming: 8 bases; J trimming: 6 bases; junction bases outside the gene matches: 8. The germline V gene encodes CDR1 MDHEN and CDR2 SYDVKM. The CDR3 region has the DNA TGTGCCAGCCATAGCGGGGGACCCTTCGAGCAGTACTTC. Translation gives CASHSGGPFEQYF.

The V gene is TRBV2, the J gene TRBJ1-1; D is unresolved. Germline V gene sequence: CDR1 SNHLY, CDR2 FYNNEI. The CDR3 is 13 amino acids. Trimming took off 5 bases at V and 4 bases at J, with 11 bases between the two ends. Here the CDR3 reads CASSLEGGTEAFF. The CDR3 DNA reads TGTGCCAGCAGTTTGGAGGGAGGCACTGAAGCTTTCTTT.

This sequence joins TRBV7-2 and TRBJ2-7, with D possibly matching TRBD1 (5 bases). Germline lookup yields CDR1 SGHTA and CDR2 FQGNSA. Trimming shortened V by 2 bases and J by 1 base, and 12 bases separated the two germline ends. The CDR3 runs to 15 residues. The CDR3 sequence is CASSLSRATSYEQYF. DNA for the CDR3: TGTGCCAGCAGCTTATCCAGGGCTACATCCTACGAGCAGTACTTC.